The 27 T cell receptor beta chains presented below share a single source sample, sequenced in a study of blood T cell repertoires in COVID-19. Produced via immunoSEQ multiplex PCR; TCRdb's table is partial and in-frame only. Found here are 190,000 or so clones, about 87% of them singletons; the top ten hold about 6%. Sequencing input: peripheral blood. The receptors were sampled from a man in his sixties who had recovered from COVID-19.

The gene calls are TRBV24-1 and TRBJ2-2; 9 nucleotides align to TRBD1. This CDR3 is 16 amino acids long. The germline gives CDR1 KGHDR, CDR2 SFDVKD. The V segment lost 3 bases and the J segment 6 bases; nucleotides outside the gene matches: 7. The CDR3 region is CATSDPRTGAPGELFF. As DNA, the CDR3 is TGTGCCACCAGTGATCCCAGGACAGGGGCCCCCGGGGAGCTGTTTTTT.

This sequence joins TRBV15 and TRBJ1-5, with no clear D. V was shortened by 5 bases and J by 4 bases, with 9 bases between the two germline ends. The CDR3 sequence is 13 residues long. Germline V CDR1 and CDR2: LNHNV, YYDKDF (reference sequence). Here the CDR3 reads CATSGLMNQPQHF. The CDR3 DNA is TGTGCCACCAGCGGGCTCATGAATCAGCCCCAGCATTTT.

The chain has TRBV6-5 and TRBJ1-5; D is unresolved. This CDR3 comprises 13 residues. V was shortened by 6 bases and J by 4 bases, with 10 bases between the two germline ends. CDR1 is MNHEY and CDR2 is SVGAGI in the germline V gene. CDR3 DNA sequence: TGTGCCAGCAGCCGGGTTGAAAATCAGCCCCAGCATTTT. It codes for CASSRVENQPQHF.

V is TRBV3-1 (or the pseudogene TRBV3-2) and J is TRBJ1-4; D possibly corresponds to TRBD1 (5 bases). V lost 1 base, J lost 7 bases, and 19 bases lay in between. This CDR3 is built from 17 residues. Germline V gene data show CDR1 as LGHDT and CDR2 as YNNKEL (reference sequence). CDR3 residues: CASSQGGAGALGEKLFF. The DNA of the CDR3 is TGTGCCAGCAGCCAAGGTGGGGCCGGTGCTTTAGGTGAAAAACTGTTTTTT.

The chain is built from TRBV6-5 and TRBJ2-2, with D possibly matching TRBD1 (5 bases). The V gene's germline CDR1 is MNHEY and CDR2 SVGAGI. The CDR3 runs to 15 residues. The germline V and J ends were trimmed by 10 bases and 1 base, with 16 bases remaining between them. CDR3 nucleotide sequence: TGTGCCACCCGACGAGGCAGGGAGAACACCGGGGAGCTGTTTTTT. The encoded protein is CATRRGRENTGELFF.

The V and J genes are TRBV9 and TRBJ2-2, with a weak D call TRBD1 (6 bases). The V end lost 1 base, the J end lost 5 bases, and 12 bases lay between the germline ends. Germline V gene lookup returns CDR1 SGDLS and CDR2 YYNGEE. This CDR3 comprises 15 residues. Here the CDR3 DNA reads TGTGCCAGCAGCGTAAACTCAGGGGATACCGGGGAGCTGTTTTTT. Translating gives CASSVNSGDTGELFF.

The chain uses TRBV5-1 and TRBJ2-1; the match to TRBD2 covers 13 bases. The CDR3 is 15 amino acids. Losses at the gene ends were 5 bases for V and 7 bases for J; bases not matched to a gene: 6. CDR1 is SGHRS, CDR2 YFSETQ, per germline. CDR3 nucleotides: TGCGCCAGCAGAAGTGGACTAGCGGGGGCTAATGAGCAGTTCTTC. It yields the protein CASRSGLAGANEQFF. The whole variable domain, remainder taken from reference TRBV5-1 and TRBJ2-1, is KAGVTQTPRYLIKTRGQQVTLSCSPISGHRSVSWYQQTPGQGLQFLFEYFSETQRNKGNFPGRFSGRQFSNSRSEMNVSTLELGDSALYLCASRSGLAGANEQFFGPGTRLTVL.

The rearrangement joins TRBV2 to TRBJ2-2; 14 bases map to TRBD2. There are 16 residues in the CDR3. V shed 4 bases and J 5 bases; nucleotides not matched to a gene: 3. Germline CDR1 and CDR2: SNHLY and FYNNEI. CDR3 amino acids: CASSARTSGGTGELFF. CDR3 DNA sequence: TGTGCCAGCAGTGCCCGGACTAGCGGGGGGACCGGGGAGCTGTTTTTT.

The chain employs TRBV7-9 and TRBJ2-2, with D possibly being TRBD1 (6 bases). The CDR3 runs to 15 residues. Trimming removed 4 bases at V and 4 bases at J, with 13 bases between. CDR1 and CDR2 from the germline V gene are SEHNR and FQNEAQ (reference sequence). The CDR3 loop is CASSSNRDSTGELFF. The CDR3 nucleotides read TGTGCCAGCAGCTCCAACAGGGATAGCACCGGGGAGCTGTTTTTT.

In nucleotides, the CDR3 is TGTGCCAGCAGTTCTCCAGGTTTAGGAGAGCAGTACTTC. Protein product: CASSSPGLGEQYF. V is TRBV12-3 or TRBV12-4 and J is TRBJ2-7, with D unresolved. The V end lost 4 bases, the J end lost 7 bases, and 14 bases lay between the germline ends. The CDR3 consists of 13 residues.

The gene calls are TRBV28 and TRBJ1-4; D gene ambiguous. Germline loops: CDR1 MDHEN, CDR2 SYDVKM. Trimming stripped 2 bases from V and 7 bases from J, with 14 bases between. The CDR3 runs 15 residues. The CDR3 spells CASSLGSQGREKLFF. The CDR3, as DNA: TGTGCCAGCAGTTTAGGTAGCCAAGGTCGTGAAAAACTGTTTTTT.

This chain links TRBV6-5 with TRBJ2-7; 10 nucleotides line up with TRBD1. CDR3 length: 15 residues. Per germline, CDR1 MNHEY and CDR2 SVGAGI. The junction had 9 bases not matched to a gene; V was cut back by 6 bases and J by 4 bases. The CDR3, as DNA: TGTGCCAGCAGCCCCCGGTGGGACAGGGGATACGAGCAGTACTTC. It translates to CASSPRWDRGYEQYF.

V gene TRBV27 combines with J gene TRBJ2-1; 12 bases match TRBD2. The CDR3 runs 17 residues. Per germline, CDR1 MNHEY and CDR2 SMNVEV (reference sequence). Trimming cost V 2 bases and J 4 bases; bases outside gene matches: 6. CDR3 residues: CASSLPRLAGEYNEQFF. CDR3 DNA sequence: TGTGCCAGCAGTTTACCGCGACTAGCGGGAGAGTACAATGAGCAGTTCTTC.

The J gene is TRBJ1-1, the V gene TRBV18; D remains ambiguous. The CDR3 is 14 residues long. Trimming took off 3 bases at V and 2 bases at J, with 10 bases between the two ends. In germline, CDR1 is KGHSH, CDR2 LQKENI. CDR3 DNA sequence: TGTGCCAGCTCACCTTCACAGCTCAACACTGAAGCTTTCTTT. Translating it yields CASSPSQLNTEAFF.

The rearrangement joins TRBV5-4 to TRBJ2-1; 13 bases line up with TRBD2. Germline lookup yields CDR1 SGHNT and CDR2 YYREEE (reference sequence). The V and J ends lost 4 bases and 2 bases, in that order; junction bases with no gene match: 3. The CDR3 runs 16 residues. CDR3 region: CASSPGLAGPYNEQFF. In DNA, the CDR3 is TGTGCCAGCAGCCCGGGACTAGCGGGACCCTACAATGAGCAGTTCTTC.

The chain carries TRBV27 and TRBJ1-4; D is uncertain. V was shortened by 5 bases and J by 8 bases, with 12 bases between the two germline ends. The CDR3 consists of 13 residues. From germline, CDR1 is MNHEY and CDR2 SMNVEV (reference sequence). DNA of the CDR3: TGTGCCAGCAGTCGTCAGGTGACGGAAAAACTGTTTTTT. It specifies CASSRQVTEKLFF.

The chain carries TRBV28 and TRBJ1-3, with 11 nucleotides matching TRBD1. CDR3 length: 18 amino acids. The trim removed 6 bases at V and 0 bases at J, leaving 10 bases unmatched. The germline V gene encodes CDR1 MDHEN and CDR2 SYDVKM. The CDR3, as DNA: TGTGCCAGCAGCTTGCCCGGGACAGGGGGGTCCTCTGGAAACACCATATATTTT. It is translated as CASSLPGTGGSSGNTIYF.

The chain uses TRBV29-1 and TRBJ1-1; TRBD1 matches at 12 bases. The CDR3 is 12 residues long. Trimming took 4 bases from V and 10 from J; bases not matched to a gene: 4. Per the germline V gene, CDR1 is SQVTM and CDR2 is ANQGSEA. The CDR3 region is CSVVPGQGAAFF. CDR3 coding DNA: TGCAGCGTTGTCCCGGGACAGGGGGCAGCTTTCTTT.

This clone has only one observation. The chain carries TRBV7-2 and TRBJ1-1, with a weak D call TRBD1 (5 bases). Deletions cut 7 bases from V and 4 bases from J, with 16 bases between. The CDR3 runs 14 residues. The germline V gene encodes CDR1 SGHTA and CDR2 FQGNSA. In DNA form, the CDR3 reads TGTGCCAGCATCCTTAGGCGGGGGGGCACTGAAGCTTTCTTT. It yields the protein CASILRRGGTEAFF. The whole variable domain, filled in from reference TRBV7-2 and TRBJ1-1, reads GAGVSQSPSNKVTEKGKDVELRCDPISGHTALYWYRQSLGQGLEFLIYFQGNSAPDKSGLPSDRFSAERTGGSVSTLTIQRTQQEDSAVYLCASILRRGGTEAFFGQGTRLTVV.

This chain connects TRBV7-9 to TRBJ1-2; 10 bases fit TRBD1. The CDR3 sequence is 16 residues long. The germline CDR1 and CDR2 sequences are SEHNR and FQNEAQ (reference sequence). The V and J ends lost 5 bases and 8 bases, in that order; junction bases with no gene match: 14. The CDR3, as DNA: TGTGCCAGCAGCCCCAATACTGGACAGGGGGTACAGGGCTACACCTTC. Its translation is CASSPNTGQGVQGYTF.

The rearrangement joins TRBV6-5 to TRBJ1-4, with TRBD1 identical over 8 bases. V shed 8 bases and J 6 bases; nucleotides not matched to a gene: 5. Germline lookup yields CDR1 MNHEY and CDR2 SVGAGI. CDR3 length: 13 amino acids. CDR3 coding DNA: TGTGCCAGCTGCGTACAGGGGGATGAAAAACTGTTTTTT. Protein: CASCVQGDEKLFF.

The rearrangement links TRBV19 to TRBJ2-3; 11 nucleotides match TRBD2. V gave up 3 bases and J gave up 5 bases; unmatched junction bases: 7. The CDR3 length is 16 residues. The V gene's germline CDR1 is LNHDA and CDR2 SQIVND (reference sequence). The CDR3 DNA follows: TGTGCCAGTAGTATGCTAGCGGGGGGCGGTATAGATACGCAGTATTTT. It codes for CASSMLAGGGIDTQYF.

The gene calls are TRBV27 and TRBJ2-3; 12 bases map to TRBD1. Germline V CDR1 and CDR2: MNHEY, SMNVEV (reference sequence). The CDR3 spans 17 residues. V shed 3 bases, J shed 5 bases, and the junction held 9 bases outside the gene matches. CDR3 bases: TGTGCCAGCAGTTTCTTGGGACAGGGGGCATCGGGAGATACGCAGTATTTT. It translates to CASSFLGQGASGDTQYF.

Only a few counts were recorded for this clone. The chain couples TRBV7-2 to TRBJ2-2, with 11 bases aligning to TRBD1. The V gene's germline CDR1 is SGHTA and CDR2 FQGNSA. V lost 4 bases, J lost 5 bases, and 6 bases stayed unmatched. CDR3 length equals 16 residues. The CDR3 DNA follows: TGTGCCAGCAGCTCCTGGACAGGGGGCCAAACCGGGGAGCTGTTTTTT. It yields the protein CASSSWTGGQTGELFF.

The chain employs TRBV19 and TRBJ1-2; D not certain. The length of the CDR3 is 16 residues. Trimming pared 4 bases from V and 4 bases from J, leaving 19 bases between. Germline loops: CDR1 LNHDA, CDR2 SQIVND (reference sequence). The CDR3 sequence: CASSNPPGGRAYGYTF. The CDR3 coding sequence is TGTGCCAGTAGTAACCCCCCGGGCGGGAGGGCCTATGGCTACACCTTC.

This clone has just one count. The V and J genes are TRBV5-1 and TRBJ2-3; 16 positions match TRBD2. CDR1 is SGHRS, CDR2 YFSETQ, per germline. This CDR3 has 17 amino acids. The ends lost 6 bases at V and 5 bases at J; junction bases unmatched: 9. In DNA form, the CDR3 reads TGCGCCAGCACCACCGGGACTAGCGGGGGGGCCTTAGATACGCAGTATTTT. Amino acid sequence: CASTTGTSGGALDTQYF. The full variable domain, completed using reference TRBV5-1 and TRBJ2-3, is KAGVTQTPRYLIKTRGQQVTLSCSPISGHRSVSWYQQTPGQGLQFLFEYFSETQRNKGNFPGRFSGRQFSNSRSEMNVSTLELGDSALYLCASTTGTSGGALDTQYFGPGTRLTVL.

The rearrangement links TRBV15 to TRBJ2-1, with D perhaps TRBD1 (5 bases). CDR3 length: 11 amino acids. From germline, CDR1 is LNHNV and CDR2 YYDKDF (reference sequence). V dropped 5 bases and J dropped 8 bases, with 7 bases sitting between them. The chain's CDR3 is CATSWGHEQFF. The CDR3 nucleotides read TGTGCCACCAGCTGGGGCCATGAGCAGTTCTTC.